This entry is about one TCR beta chain. Its specificity is unknown. TCRdb keeps only in-frame clones here, not all; method: immunoSEQ multiplex PCR. The data contain 100,000 to 150,000 clones, approximately 86% of them singletons. These data come from a study of identifying expanded T cells in peripheral blood. Findings and limits, study-wide: Variance in clone template counts between roughly two-week samples significantly increased with total template count across all healthy donors. Differentially abundant clones: roughly 1.2 between replicates, about 15 at roughly 13 days, more than 18 at four.

Healthy donors had no documented immune events, such as infections, while sampled. V dropped 4 bases and J dropped 0 bases, with 9 bases sitting between them. The CDR3 extends over 14 amino acids. Germline-derived CDR1 and CDR2 are MNHNS and SASEGT. The chain joins TRBV6-1 to TRBJ2-5; D call uncertain. The TCR comes from a person aged 18 to 75 in good health. Sequencing input: blood. CDR3 region: CASSGRYDQETQYF. Written as DNA, the CDR3 is TGTGCCAGCAGTGGGCGGTACGACCAAGAGACCCAGTACTTC.